The 23 T cell receptor beta chains given below trace back to one sample, sequenced in a study of T-cell memory formation after mild COVID-19. TCRdb re-analysed the 5' RACE reads in MiXCR, keeping a single row per CDR3 protein. The sample includes under 650,000 distinct CDR3 sequences, roughly 18% of them seen just once. Sequenced sample: PBMCs or a T cell subset sorted from them (not recorded which). The receptor set was obtained from an adult woman who had mild COVID-19 (a few samples of this study predate the infection). Cell type and time point are not known.

This clonotype was seen more than once but under ten times. The rearrangement uses TRBV23-1 and TRBJ2-1, with 10 bases matching TRBD1. TRBV23-1 is designated an ORF whose function remains uncertain. Losses at the gene ends were 0 bases for V and 0 bases for J; bases not matched to a gene: 11. The CDR3 has 20 amino acids. CDR3: CASSQSPTGGHPLSYNEQFF. The CDR3 bases are TGCGCCAGCAGTCAATCACCGACAGGGGGCCACCCACTCTCCTACAATGAGCAGTTCTTC.

This clonotype is a singleton in its sample. The V gene is TRBV5-6, the J gene TRBJ2-2; the D is unclear. Trimming stripped 2 bases from V and 0 bases from J, with 11 bases between. Germline CDR1 SGHDT, CDR2 YYEEEE. CDR3 length equals 16 residues. In DNA form, the CDR3 reads TGTGCCAGCAGCTTACGAGAACCCTCGAACACCGGGGAGCTGTTTTTT. Protein sequence: CASSLREPSNTGELFF. Full variable domain (missing parts from reference TRBV5-6 and TRBJ2-2): DAGVTQSPTHLIKTRGQQVTLRCSPKSGHDTVSWYQQALGQGPQFIFQYYEEEERQRGNFPDRFSGHQFPNYSSELNVNALLLGDSALYLCASSLREPSNTGELFFGEGSRLTVL.

The chain joins TRBV20-1 to TRBJ2-1, with D unclear. V lost 0 bases and J 7 bases, leaving 16 bases between the germline ends. This CDR3 is built from 15 residues. Germline CDR1 is DFQATT and CDR2 is SNEGSKA (reference sequence). This chain's CDR3 is CSARDRAGTGNEQFF. The CDR3 nucleotides are TGCAGTGCTAGAGATAGGGCAGGTACCGGTAATGAGCAGTTCTTC.

This clonotype was observed many times. J is TRBJ2-7 and V is TRBV4-3; 11 bases are shared with TRBD2. The J segment lost 4 bases and the V segment lost 4 bases, leaving 6 bases of the junction unmatched. Germline CDR1 LGHNA, CDR2 YSLEER. The CDR3 has 15 amino acids. The CDR3 DNA reads as TGCGCCAGCAGCCGCGGACTAGCGGGTGGATACGAGCAGTACTTC. Its translation is CASSRGLAGGYEQYF.

This clonotype was detected ten times or more. The rearrangement joins TRBV10-3 to TRBJ2-7; 14 bases fit TRBD2. The CDR3 spans 15 residues. J was trimmed by 3 bases and V by 4 bases; bases with no gene match: 2. Germline V gene lookup returns CDR1 ENHRY and CDR2 SYGVKD. Here the CDR3 DNA reads TGTGCCATCAGTGCGACTAGCGGGGGGGTCTACGAGCAGTACTTC. Translating it yields CAISATSGGVYEQYF.

The chain joins TRBV12-3 or TRBV12-4 to TRBJ2-1; perhaps TRBD2 as D (6 bases). The CDR3 covers 11 residues. The V and J ends lost 8 bases and 10 bases respectively, with 12 bases between them. The CDR3 DNA follows: TGTGCCAGCCAAGGGGCGGGAGAGCAGTTCTTC. This sequence encodes CASQGAGEQFF.

This clonotype has more than one count but fewer than ten. The rearrangement uses TRBV20-1 and TRBJ2-1, with D unresolved. Germline CDR1 DFQATT, CDR2 SNEGSKA (reference sequence). The CDR3 runs 16 residues. With 0 bases removed from V and 6 bases from J, the gap between germline ends came to 18 bases. CDR3 bases: TGCAGTGCTAGAGACGACCCCTACATCCTGGGCAATGAGCAGTTCTTC. Encoded protein: CSARDDPYILGNEQFF.

J is TRBJ2-3 and V is TRBV7-9, with a tentative D call TRBD2 (5 bases). The germline V gene encodes CDR1 SEHNR and CDR2 FQNEAQ (reference sequence). The CDR3 is made up of 14 amino acids. Trimming took 4 bases from V and 10 from J, leaving 18 bases between them. CDR3 coding DNA: TGTGCCAGCAGCTCCCCCCCCAGCGGCAGCGCGCAGTATTTT. Translating gives CASSSPPSGSAQYF.

This clonotype was picked up a small number of times. The V gene is TRBV5-6, the J gene TRBJ2-3; TRBD2 matches 10 bases. The germline CDR1 and CDR2 sequences are SGHDT and YYEEEE. The CDR3 is made up of 15 amino acids. The trim removed 2 bases at V and 6 bases at J, leaving 6 bases unmatched. The CDR3 bases are TGTGCCAGCAGCTTACCGGGACTAGCGCAGGATACGCAGTATTTT. Protein product: CASSLPGLAQDTQYF.

This clonotype was seen only a few times. The chain is built from TRBV12-3 or TRBV12-4 and TRBJ1-1, with no clear D. The CDR3 consists of 12 residues. The V and J ends lost 1 base and 11 bases respectively, with 11 bases between them. The CDR3 DNA reads TGTGCCAGCAGTTTAGTAGAGGGTTTGGCTTTCTTT. It yields the protein CASSLVEGLAFF.

The chain joins TRBV7-2 to TRBJ2-1, with D maybe TRBD2 (7 bases). Trimming shortened V by 5 bases and J by 7 bases, and 24 bases separated the two germline ends. CDR1 SGHTA and CDR2 FQGNSA come from the germline V gene. The length of the CDR3 is 17 residues. This chain's CDR3 is CASSDQVGTTGRNEQFF. The DNA of the CDR3 is TGTGCCAGCAGCGACCAAGTCGGGACTACAGGGCGGAATGAGCAGTTCTTC.

The rearrangement uses TRBV14 and TRBJ2-3; D unclear. The V end lost 1 base, the J end lost 7 bases, and 15 bases lay between the germline ends. There are 15 residues in the CDR3. Germline CDR1 reads SGHDN; CDR2 reads FVKESK. CDR3 amino acids: CASSQALGRANTQYF. DNA for the CDR3: TGTGCCAGCAGCCAAGCCCTCGGAAGGGCTAATACGCAGTATTTT.

The CDR3 reads CASSLRRVAGELFF. The CDR3 region has the DNA TGTGCCAGCAGCCTCAGGAGGGTGGCCGGGGAGCTGTTTTTT. The chain links TRBV7-8 to TRBJ2-2; D possibly corresponds to TRBD2 (6 bases). The CDR3 sequence is 14 residues long. Germline V gene data show CDR1 as SGHVS and CDR2 as FQNEAQ. V dropped 5 bases and J dropped 6 bases, with 13 bases sitting between them. Filled out from reference TRBV7-8 and TRBJ2-2, the complete variable domain reads GAGVSQSPRYKVAKRGQDVALRCDPISGHVSLFWYQQALGQGPEFLTYFQNEAQLDKSGLPSDRFFAERPEGSVSTLKIQRTQQEDSAVYLCASSLRRVAGELFFGEGSRLTVL.

This clonotype was observed a few times. The chain employs TRBV10-2 and TRBJ2-3, with 10 bases matching TRBD2. The V gene end was trimmed by 7 bases and the J gene end by 3 bases; junction bases not matched to a gene: 10. The CDR3 contains 16 residues. The germline gives CDR1 WSHSY, CDR2 SAAADI. CDR3 protein: CASTSGAGGPTDTQYF. The CDR3 DNA follows: TGCGCCAGCACCTCAGGAGCGGGGGGGCCGACAGATACGCAGTATTTT.

Remarks on this clonotype: Germline and junction disagree at one end, which may indicate a read error. The chain employs TRBV6-2 or TRBV6-3 and TRBJ2-7; D not certain. This CDR3 region has 13 residues. CDR1 and CDR2 from the germline V gene are MNHEY and SVGEGT. In DNA form, the CDR3 reads TGTGCCAGCAGTCACTCCCCGAGCTACGAGCAGTACTTC. Its protein product is CASSHSPSYEQYF.

The gene calls are TRBV4-2 and TRBJ2-2, with TRBD2 as a possible D gene (6 bases). The CDR3 extends over 15 amino acids. Trimming pared 0 bases from V and 5 bases from J, leaving 10 bases between. Germline V gives CDR1 LGHNA, CDR2 YNFKEQ. The CDR3 is CASSQEVGRTGELFF. The CDR3 DNA reads as TGTGCCAGCAGCCAAGAGGTGGGGAGGACCGGGGAGCTGTTTTTT.

This clonotype was counted a few times. This chain connects TRBV7-2 to TRBJ2-1, with 10 bases aligning to TRBD2. Looked up from germline, CDR1 is SGHTA and CDR2 is FQGNSA. The trim removed 4 bases at V and 3 bases at J, leaving 6 bases unmatched. This CDR3 has 16 residues. CDR3 residues: CASSSPSGGHYNEQFF. As DNA, the CDR3 is TGTGCCAGCAGCTCCCCTAGCGGGGGCCACTACAATGAGCAGTTCTTC.

The chain joins TRBV12-3 or TRBV12-4 to TRBJ1-2; D uncertain. This CDR3 is built from 11 residues. Trimming removed 3 bases at V and 3 bases at J, with 2 bases between. CDR3 coding DNA: TGTGCCAGCAGTTTTTACTATGGCTACACCTTC. It translates to CASSFYYGYTF.

This clonotype was detected a few times. The rearrangement links TRBV12-3 or TRBV12-4 to TRBJ2-3; no clear D gene. The V and J ends lost 6 bases and 2 bases respectively, with 12 bases between them. CDR3 length: 14 amino acids. In DNA, the CDR3 is TGTGCCAGCAGCCCCCCGGCGAACACAGATACGCAGTATTTT. Its translation is CASSPPANTDTQYF.

This clonotype appeared a few times. This chain links TRBV7-2 with TRBJ2-1; 9 bases fit TRBD2. The CDR3 sequence is 14 residues long. Looked up from germline, CDR1 is SGHTA and CDR2 is FQGNSA. The J segment lost 7 bases and the V segment lost 6 bases, leaving 7 bases of the junction unmatched. This CDR3 reads CASRFSGRRNEQFF. The CDR3 nucleotides read TGTGCCAGCAGGTTTAGCGGGAGAAGAAATGAGCAGTTCTTC.

This clonotype was observed a handful of times. The chain joins TRBV12-3 or TRBV12-4 to TRBJ1-5, with a weak D call TRBD1 (5 bases). V lost 1 base, J lost 2 bases, and 6 bases lay in between. The CDR3 extends over 14 amino acids. CDR3 sequence: CASSLEQGNQPQHF. DNA for the CDR3: TGTGCCAGCAGTTTAGAACAGGGCAATCAGCCCCAGCATTTT.

The rearrangement links TRBV7-9 to TRBJ2-3; 7 bases agree with TRBD2. Germline loops: CDR1 SEHNR, CDR2 FQNEAQ (reference sequence). The CDR3 has 17 amino acids. The V gene end was trimmed by 3 bases and the J gene end by 1 base; junction bases not matched to a gene: 10. In nucleotides, the CDR3 is TGTGCCAGCAGCTTCCATGGGGAGGGGACCCGCACAGATACGCAGTATTTT. Amino acid sequence: CASSFHGEGTRTDTQYF.

The sample holds a few counts of this clonotype. The chain recombines TRBV21-1 with TRBJ2-5; TRBD1 is taken as the D call from the table, unchecked against the DNA. TRBV21-1 is listed as a pseudogene. There are 13 residues in the CDR3. In DNA form, the CDR3 reads TGTGCCAGCAGACCGCAGGGGCAAGAGACACAGTACTTC. Protein sequence: CASRPQGQETQYF.